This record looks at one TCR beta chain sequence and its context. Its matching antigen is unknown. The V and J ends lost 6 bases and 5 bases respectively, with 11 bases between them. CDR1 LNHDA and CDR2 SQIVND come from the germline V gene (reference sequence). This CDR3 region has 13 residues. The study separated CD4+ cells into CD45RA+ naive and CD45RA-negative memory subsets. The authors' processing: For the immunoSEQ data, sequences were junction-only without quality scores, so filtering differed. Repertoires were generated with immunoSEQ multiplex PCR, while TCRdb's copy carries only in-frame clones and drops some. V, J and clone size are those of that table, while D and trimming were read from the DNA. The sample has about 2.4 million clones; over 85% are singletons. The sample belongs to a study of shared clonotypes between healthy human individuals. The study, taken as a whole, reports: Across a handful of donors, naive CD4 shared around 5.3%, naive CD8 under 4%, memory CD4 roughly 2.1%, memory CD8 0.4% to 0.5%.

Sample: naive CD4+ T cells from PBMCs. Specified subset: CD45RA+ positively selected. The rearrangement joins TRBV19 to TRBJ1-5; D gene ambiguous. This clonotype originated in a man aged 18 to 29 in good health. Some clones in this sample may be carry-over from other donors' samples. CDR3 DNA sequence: TGTGCCAGTAGGACGAGGAGGGATCAGCCCCAGCATTTT. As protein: CASRTRRDQPQHF.